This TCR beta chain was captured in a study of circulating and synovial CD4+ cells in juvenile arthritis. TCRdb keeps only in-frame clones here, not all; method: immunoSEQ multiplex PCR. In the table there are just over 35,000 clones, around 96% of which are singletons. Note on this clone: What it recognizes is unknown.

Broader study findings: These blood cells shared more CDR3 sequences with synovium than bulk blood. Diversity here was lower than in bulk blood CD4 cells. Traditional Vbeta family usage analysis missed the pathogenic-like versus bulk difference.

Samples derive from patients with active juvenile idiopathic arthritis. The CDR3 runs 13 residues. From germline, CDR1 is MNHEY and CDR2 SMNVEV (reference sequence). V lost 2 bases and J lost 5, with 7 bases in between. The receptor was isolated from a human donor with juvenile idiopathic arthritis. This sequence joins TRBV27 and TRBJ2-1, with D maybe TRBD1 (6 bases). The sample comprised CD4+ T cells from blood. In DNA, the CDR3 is TGTGCCAGCAGTTTAAACAGGGACAATGAGCAGTTCTTC. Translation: CASSLNRDNEQFF.